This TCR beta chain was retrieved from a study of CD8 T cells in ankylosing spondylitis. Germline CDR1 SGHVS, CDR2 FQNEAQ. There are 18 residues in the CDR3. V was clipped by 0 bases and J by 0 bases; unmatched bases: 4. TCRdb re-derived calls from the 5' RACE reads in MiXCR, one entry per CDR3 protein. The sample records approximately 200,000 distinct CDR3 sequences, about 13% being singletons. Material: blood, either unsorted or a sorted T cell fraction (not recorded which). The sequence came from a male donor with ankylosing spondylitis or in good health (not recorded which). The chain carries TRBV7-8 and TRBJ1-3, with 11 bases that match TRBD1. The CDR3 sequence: CASSLAGTGGSSGNTIYF. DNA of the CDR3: TGTGCCAGCAGCTTAGCCGGGACAGGGGGATCCTCTGGAAACACCATATATTTT.